This TCR beta chain originates from a study of shared clonotypes between healthy human individuals (TCRdb year 2020). In the study overall: The cohort comprised two women and a few men aged 18 to 49 years. For each donor, CD4 naive and CD4 memory were each run on three plates, CD8 naive on two plates, and CD8 memory on one plate. To estimate repertoire size and how much clonotype sharing occurs between individuals, the study deeply sequenced the blood TCR repertoires of several healthy adults. To increase sequencing depth and limit assay-specific biases, different laboratories used diverse techniques to prepare libraries and sequence TCR repertoires. Per donor, leukapheresis produced somewhere between about 0.85 and 10 billion PBMCs. Paper-wide results and their limitations: Incomplete sequencing was indicated by rarefaction of sorted-subset datasets, despite the large sequencing depth. Clonotypes shared by all four sorted-subset donors showed higher generation probabilities than non-shared clonotypes. When a handful of donors were compared, the shared fraction of clonotypes was around 4.6% for naive CD4, around 3.6% for naive CD8, 2.3% for memory CD4, and under 0.5% for memory CD8. Larger estimated clonotype richness was generally found for naive subsets than for memory subsets. Only blood was sampled, and tissue TCR repertoires likely differ from those in blood. The genetic and exposure-history diversity represented was limited by the small number of donors. Based on pairwise subsampling, the degree of clonotype sharing among donors was expected to be affected by sequencing depth.

Note on this clone: The antigen it recognizes is unknown. The input lacks base qualities; no much larger clone sits a single base away.

Healthy HIV-negative adults with no recently reported acute infections or vaccinations were included as donors. All donors were Caucasian adults living in Nashville, Tennessee, USA. CD4+ T cells were enriched by magnetic negative selection; naive cells were then positively selected on CD45RA, and the negative fraction formed the memory subset. Blood was obtained by leukapheresis, after which PBMCs were separated by Ficoll-Histopaque density gradient centrifugation and cryopreserved in liquid nitrogen vapor phase. Analytical flow cytometry was used to check the purity and quantity of every magnetically sorted T cell population. From each sorted fraction, genomic DNA was isolated and quantified by UV absorbance on a Nanodrop 2000c. Via the germline V gene (reference sequence), CDR1 is MNHEY and CDR2 SMNVEV. V and J are trimmed by 0 bases and 2 bases, and the gene matches miss 6 bases of the junction. The cysteine opens and the phenylalanine closes a CDR3 of 17 amino acids. The kept DNA is CDR3 alone, 51 bases in frame from the first base.

TCR CDR3 regions were amplified from genomic DNA by multiplex PCR using the deep immunoSEQ assay. For each cell subset, the extracted genomic DNA was distributed evenly across all wells of several immunoSEQ 96-well plates, and each plate served as one replicate. For sorted subsets, 150 to 250 ng of genomic DNA, equivalent to 30,000 or so T cell genomes, went into each replicate PCR. The purified libraries were quantified using a Qubit 3.0 fluorometer, sized with a Bioanalyzer 2100, and then quantified again using the KAPA Library Quantification kit. Every immunoSEQ 96-well plate was sequenced on a separate single-read 150-cycle Illumina NextSeq 550 flow cell. The authors processed their data as follows. Because the immunoSEQ output held only junctional sequences and lacked quality scores, the filtering could not match the filtering applied to full-length reads. To assign V/J genes and CDR3, sequences were annotated against IMGT germline references using PyIR, a Python wrapper for IgBLAST v1.9. Any read was removed if the V/J assignment was weak (E-value above 1e-6), the CDR3 was missing, or the read contained stop codons, out-of-frame junctions, or ambiguous translated residues. V3J clonotypes were defined by identical inferred V gene, J gene, and CDR3 amino acid sequence. To compute the percentage overlap between repertoires, the number of shared unique clonotypes was divided by the size of the smaller repertoire. Three approaches were used to assess repertoire richness: RTK rarefaction, the Chao1 estimator, and Recon v2.1 estimates of unobserved clonotypes. For all TCRbeta clonotypes obtained by the gDNA method from a few donors, generation probabilities were computed with OLGA. TCRdb obtained this table from immuneACCESS and retained in-frame rearrangements with V and J assigned. These tables miss some clones; where compared with another copy, unresolved V genes account for less than half of the shortfall, and the remainder is unexplained. V, J and clone size derive from that table, while D and trimming were established from the DNA sequence. Recorded for this sample are some 1 million clones; about 77% of them occurred a single time. Around 1.5% of the sample belongs to the ten largest clones.

The V and J segments used are TRBV27 and TRBJ2-3; TRBD2 fits 9 bases in the junction. This receptor was taken from a man aged 18 to 29 in good health. The sample was memory CD4+ T cells sorted from blood. The cell subset or site label here, explained by the study, means: CD45RA-negative fraction. The CDR3: CASSLSPSGVNTDTQYF. The DNA sequence reads TGTGCCAGCAGTTTATCTCCTAGCGGGGTAAACACAGATACGCAGTATTTT.